The TCR beta chain described here comes from a study of T-cell memory formation after mild COVID-19. The sample holds a few counts of this clonotype. Its antigen is undetermined. General study results and limits: Several responding clones turned up in pre-infection memory, indicating that cross-reactive memory may have taken part. The authors did not confirm SARS-CoV-2 specificity of second-wave clones peaking day 37. Among clones contracting day 15 to 85, CD4/CD8 was balanced, whereas later expanders leaned CD4+.

This CDR3 has 14 amino acids. Between the trimmed V and J ends, which lost 2 bases and 3 bases, there was a span of 8 bases. The V gene's germline CDR1 is PRHDT and CDR2 FYEKMQ (reference sequence). MiXCR, run by TCRdb on the 5' RACE reads, gives a single entry per CDR3 protein. The sample has roughly 450,000 distinct CDR3 sequences, under 20% seen once. The V and J genes are TRBV13 and TRBJ1-5, with D perhaps TRBD1 (5 bases). Material: PBMCs or a T cell subset sorted from them (not recorded which). This TCR was recovered from a man aged 18 to 30 who had mild COVID-19 (a few samples of this study predate the infection). Cell type and time point are not known. The CDR3 nucleotides read TGTGCCAGCAGCTTAAGGGGATTCAATCAGCCCCAGCATTTT. Translating gives CASSLRGFNQPQHF. Based on the CDR3 plus reference TRBV13 and TRBJ1-5, the full variable domain is AAGVIQSPRHLIKEKRETATLKCYPIPRHDTVYWYQQGPGQDPQFLISFYEKMQSDKGSIPDRFSAQQFSDYHSELNMSSLELGDSALYFCASSLRGFNQPQHFGDGTRLSIL.